The 6 T cell receptor beta chains below were found in one sample sequenced in a study of blood T cell repertoires in COVID-19. This table comes from immunoSEQ multiplex PCR, and its TCRdb copy is limited to in-frame clones, with some not included. The sample contains 140,000 to 150,000 clones, about 90% of which appear only once. Sequences were obtained from peripheral blood. The receptors stem from a man at least 80 years old with acute or convalescent COVID-19.

The chain carries TRBV9 and TRBJ1-1; D not resolved. V lost 0 bases and J 6 bases, leaving 12 bases between the germline ends. CDR3 length equals 14 residues. Per germline, CDR1 SGDLS and CDR2 YYNGEE. This CDR3 reads CASSVGYSRAEAFF. In DNA form, the CDR3 reads TGTGCCAGCAGCGTAGGATATTCGCGGGCTGAAGCTTTCTTT.

This sequence joins TRBV10-3 and TRBJ2-3, with TRBD2 matching over 11 bases. Germline CDR1 reads ENHRY; CDR2 reads SYGVKD. The CDR3 is 15 residues long. J lost 3 bases, V lost 11 bases, and 10 bases had no gene match. The CDR3 coding sequence is TGTGCCGCCGGGGGGACTAGCGGACTAACAGATACGCAGTATTTT. Residues: CAAGGTSGLTDTQYF.

In this sample, this clone turned up many times. The CDR3 DNA follows: TGCGCCAGCAGCCTTGAGGGCTGGAACGAGCAGTACTTC. Its protein product is CASSLEGWNEQYF. V gene TRBV5-1 combines with J gene TRBJ2-7, with D perhaps TRBD2 (5 bases). This CDR3 comprises 13 residues. CDR1 and CDR2 from the germline V gene are SGHRS and YFSETQ. V was trimmed by 4 bases and J by 5 bases, leaving 13 bases between them.

Only one count was recorded for this clone. The CDR3 here is CASSLAVTGGTEAFF. The CDR3, as DNA: TGTGCCAGCAGCTTAGCTGTTACAGGGGGAACTGAAGCTTTCTTT. The chain couples TRBV11-2 to TRBJ1-1; TRBD1 matches 8 bases. Germline V gives CDR1 SGHAT, CDR2 FQNNGV. This CDR3 has 15 residues. The V and J ends lost 1 base and 5 bases, in that order; junction bases with no gene match: 6.

V is TRBV9 and J is TRBJ2-5; 8 bases map to TRBD1. Germline V gene lookup returns CDR1 SGDLS and CDR2 YYNGEE. The trim removed 0 bases at V and 5 bases at J, leaving 6 bases unmatched. The CDR3 has 15 residues. The CDR3 DNA follows: TGTGCCAGCAGCGTAGAGCCGACAGGGGTGGAGACCCAGTACTTC. This translates into CASSVEPTGVETQYF.

The chain recombines TRBV7-9 with TRBJ2-5; 8 bases align to TRBD2. Losses at the gene ends were 5 bases for V and 4 bases for J; bases not matched to a gene: 9. Per the germline V gene, CDR1 is SEHNR and CDR2 is FQNEAQ (reference sequence). The CDR3 sequence is 15 residues long. The CDR3 DNA is TGTGCCAGCAGCCTCTCGGGAGGGGGGGCAGAGACCCAGTACTTC. It encodes CASSLSGGGAETQYF.